This is a list of T cell receptor beta chains from one sample in a study of identical twins. One entry per CDR3 protein, called by TCRdb with MiXCR from the 5' RACE reads. The repertoire holds approximately 1.8 million distinct CDR3 sequences, with less than 40% as singletons. Material: cord blood. Receptors originate from a newborn girl in good health. Both conserved end residues are part of each CDR3. The order of the fields is J gene, clone size, V gene, D gene, CDR3 protein, CDR3 DNA. The D gene is left open where the match is weak. The size entry is marked missing in some rows and otherwise reads once, few, many or a size class.

TRBJ2-7 | NA | TRBV20-1 | TRBD2 | CRLSGGSYNEQYF | TGCAGATTGAGCGGGGGATCCTACAATGAGCAGTACTTC
TRBJ2-7 | few | TRBV20-1 | TRBD1 | CSARDLTGVNEQYF | TGCAGTGCTAGAGATCTAACAGGGGTAAACGAGCAGTACTTC
TRBJ1-6 | NA | TRBV20-1 | NA | CSARLSGAGNSPLHF | TGCAGTGCTAGGTTATCAGGTGCGGGGAACTCACCCCTCCACTTT
TRBJ2-5 | few | TRBV12-3/TRBV12-4 | TRBD2 | CASSLASGGGETQYF | TGTGCCAGCAGTTTAGCTAGCGGGGGCGGTGAGACCCAGTACTTC
TRBJ1-2 | NA | TRBV7-2 | NA | CASSLESGGIDGYTF | TGTGCCAGCAGCTTAGAATCTGGGGGGATTGATGGCTACACCTTC
TRBJ1-5 | NA | TRBV24-1 | TRBD1 | CATSDQGAGQPRHF | TGTGCCACCAGTGATCAGGGGGCAGGACAGCCCCGGCATTTT
TRBJ2-1 | few | TRBV2 | NA | CASSGEGEQFF | TGTGCCAGCAGTGGAGAGGGTGAGCAGTTCTTC
TRBJ2-7 | NA | TRBV12-3/TRBV12-4 | TRBD1 | CASSKTGVWYEQYF | TGTGCCAGCAGCAAGACAGGGGTTTGGTACGAGCAGTACTTC
TRBJ2-3 | few | TRBV7-2 | TRBD2 | CASSLDSGGAKDTQYF | TGTGCCAGCAGCTTAGATAGCGGGGGGGCAAAAGATACGCAGTATTTT
TRBJ2-7 | many | TRBV21-1 | NA | CASNDRTSYEQYF | TGTGCCAGCAACGACAGAACCTCCTACGAGCAGTACTTC
TRBJ2-7 | few | TRBV6-5 | NA | CASSYDWLGEQYF | TGTGCCAGCAGTTACGACTGGCTGGGTGAGCAGTACTTC
TRBJ2-7 | once | TRBV5-1 | TRBD2 | CASSFRAGGPRQETPYF | TGCGCCAGCAGCTTTCGAGCGGGAGGGCCGAGGCAAGAGACCCCGTACTTC
TRBJ2-6 | NA | TRBV2 | NA | CASSVETVSGANVLTF | TGTGCCAGCAGCGTAGAGACGGTCTCTGGGGCCAACGTCCTGACTTTC
TRBJ2-1 | NA | TRBV9 | TRBD2 | CASSVEASGRGEQFF | TGTGCCAGCAGCGTAGAGGCTAGCGGGAGAGGTGAGCAGTTCTTC
TRBJ2-7 | NA | TRBV12-3/TRBV12-4 | NA | CASSLARKTEQYF | TGTGCCAGCAGTTTAGCGCGTAAGACCGAGCAGTACTTC
TRBJ1-5 | NA | TRBV20-1 | NA | CSARIPASERRQPQHF | TGCAGTGCTAGGATCCCAGCGTCAGAAAGAAGGCAGCCCCAGCATTTT
TRBJ2-3 | many | TRBV20-1 | NA | CSARVATDTQYF | TGCAGTGCTAGAGTGGCTACAGATACGCAGTATTTT
TRBJ2-7 | few | TRBV28 | TRBD2 | CASSSLSILGLAGGPRHEQYF | TGTGCCAGCAGTTCTCTATCTATACTCGGACTAGCGGGAGGGCCGCGACATGAGCAGTACTTC
TRBJ1-5 | few | TRBV10-3 | NA | CAISTDSNQPQHF | TGTGCCATCAGTACGGACAGCAATCAGCCCCAGCATTTT
TRBJ2-5 | NA | TRBV4-2 | NA | CASSLTTATGTQYF | TGTGCCAGCAGCCTGACCACGGCGACGGGGACCCAGTACTTC
TRBJ2-3 | NA | TRBV28 | TRBD2 | CASSGLALGEDTQYF | TGTGCCAGCAGCGGACTAGCCCTAGGGGAAGATACGCAGTATTTT
TRBJ1-1 | NA | TRBV20-1 | TRBD1 | CSADRVANTEAFF | TGCAGTGCTGACAGGGTAGCGAACACTGAAGCTTTCTTT
TRBJ1-1 | NA | TRBV6-1 | NA | CASQVTEAFF | TGTGCCAGCCAGGTAACTGAAGCTTTCTTT
TRBJ1-1 | NA | TRBV20-1 | NA | CSAPGAMNTEAFF | TGCAGTGCTCCCGGGGCAATGAACACTGAAGCTTTCTTT
TRBJ1-2 | NA | TRBV20-1 | NA | CSARAGRQGNYGYTF | TGCAGTGCTAGAGCAGGCAGGCAGGGTAACTATGGCTACACCTTC
TRBJ2-5 | few | TRBV6-1 | TRBD2 | CASSSAGAGETQYF | TGTGCCAGCAGCTCAGCGGGGGCCGGAGAGACCCAGTACTTC
TRBJ2-7 | few | TRBV6-1 | TRBD1 | CASRVTGDYEQYF | TGTGCCAGCAGGGTAACAGGGGACTACGAGCAGTACTTC
TRBJ1-5 | NA | TRBV20-1 | TRBD1 | CSALDRVQGPQHF | TGCAGTGCTCTAGACAGGGTTCAAGGGCCCCAGCATTTT
TRBJ1-2 | few | TRBV14 | NA | CASSPTKGRNYGYTF | TGTGCCAGCAGCCCAACGAAGGGGCGCAACTATGGCTACACCTTC
TRBJ2-3 | once | TRBV20-1 | NA | CSARVLAEDLQYF | TGCAGTGCTAGAGTGTTAGCGGAGGATCTGCAGTATTTT
TRBJ2-1 | once | TRBV11-1 | NA | CASSSGLQETQFF | TGTGCCAGCAGCTCGGGACTTCAGGAGACCCAGTTCTTC
TRBJ1-5 | few | TRBV6-2/TRBV6-3 | NA | CASRKTGERSNQPQHF | TGTGCCAGCAGAAAAACGGGTGAGAGGAGCAATCAGCCCCAGCATTTT
TRBJ2-3 | many | TRBV29-1 | NA | CSARTLPDTQYF | TGCAGCGCTCGGACCCTCCCAGATACGCAGTATTTT
TRBJ2-3 | NA | TRBV4-2 | TRBD2 | CASSQVAQRERKDTQYF | TGTGCCAGCAGCCAAGTGGCCCAGCGGGAGCGAAAAGATACGCAGTATTTT
TRBJ2-7 | few | TRBV19 | TRBD2 | CASSISSGGSYEQYF | TGTGCCAGTAGTATTTCGAGCGGGGGATCCTACGAGCAGTACTTC
TRBJ2-5 | few | TRBV29-1 | NA | CSVKTGTNQETQYF | TGCAGCGTCAAAACCGGGACAAACCAAGAGACCCAGTACTTC
TRBJ1-6 | few | TRBV20-1 | NA | CSARDGATHINSPLHF | TGCAGTGCTAGAGATGGAGCCACCCACATCAATTCACCCCTCCACTTT
TRBJ1-2 | NA | TRBV30 | NA | CAWSVPGYGYTF | TGTGCCTGGAGTGTCCCTGGCTATGGCTACACCTTC
TRBJ1-1 | NA | TRBV6-5 | NA | CASSYSGAGNTEAFF | TGTGCCAGCAGTTACTCAGGGGCGGGGAACACTGAAGCTTTCTTT
TRBJ2-5 | few | TRBV3-1 | NA | CASSQESGPQETQYF | TGTGCCAGCAGCCAGGAAAGCGGTCCCCAAGAGACCCAGTACTTC
TRBJ2-3 | NA | TRBV3-1 | TRBD2 | CASSHKDPAGAPTDTQYF | TGTGCCAGCAGCCACAAGGACCCAGCGGGGGCCCCCACAGATACGCAGTATTTT
TRBJ2-7 | NA | TRBV4-2 | NA | CASSQGLDLSYKQYF | TGTGCCAGCAGCCAGGGACTCGACCTCTCCTACAAGCAGTACTTC
TRBJ2-2 | once | TRBV7-2 | TRBD2 | CASSLALAGGLNTGELFF | TGTGCCAGCAGCTTAGCACTAGCGGGAGGGCTAAACACCGGGGAGCTGTTTTTT
TRBJ2-3 | few | TRBV6-2/TRBV6-3 | TRBD2 | CASSYPSGGTDTQYF | TGTGCCAGCAGTTATCCTAGCGGGGGCACGGATACGCAGTATTTT
TRBJ1-2 | NA | TRBV5-6 | NA | CASSLIQQSYGYTF | TGTGCCAGCAGCTTGATCCAACAGAGCTATGGCTACACCTTC
TRBJ2-2 | once | TRBV20-1 | NA | CSALHFGELFF | TGCAGTGCTCTCCATTTTGGGGAGCTGTTTTTT
TRBJ2-1 | NA | TRBV24-1 | TRBD1 | CATSRTGGLNEQFF | TGTGCCACCAGTCGGACAGGGGGCTTAAATGAGCAGTTCTTC
TRBJ1-6 | NA | TRBV28 | NA | CASTGGFERSYNSPPHF | TGTGCCAGCACTGGAGGTTTCGAACGCTCCTATAATTCACCCCCCCACTTT
TRBJ2-3 | NA | TRBV9 | NA | CASSVPASRGPTDTQYF | TGTGCCAGCAGCGTACCTGCTAGCAGGGGCCCCACAGATACGCAGTATTTT
TRBJ2-1 | few | TRBV5-6 | NA | CASSLAIGGGRFYNEQFF | TGTGCCAGCAGCTTGGCCATCGGGGGCGGGAGATTCTACAATGAGCAGTTCTTC
TRBJ1-1 | NA | TRBV2 | NA | CASSERPKNTEAFF | TGTGCCAGCAGTGAAAGGCCGAAGAACACTGAAGCTTTCTTT
TRBJ2-7 | NA | TRBV6-1 | NA | CATQEGAYYEQYF | TGTGCCACCCAGGAGGGGGCCTACTACGAGCAGTACTTC
TRBJ1-4 | NA | TRBV5-5 | NA | CASSPASEKLFF | TGTGCCAGCAGTCCGGCCAGCGAAAAACTGTTTTTT
TRBJ1-1 | NA | TRBV7-2 | NA | CASSFEFGIEAFF | TGTGCCAGCAGCTTTGAGTTCGGGATCGAAGCTTTCTTT
TRBJ2-2 | NA | TRBV12-3/TRBV12-4 | TRBD1 | CASLFGDRNTGELFF | TGTGCCAGCCTATTTGGGGACAGAAACACCGGGGAGCTGTTTTTT